This TCR beta chain was identified in a study of blood T cell repertoires in COVID-19. About the research overall: The study drew acute and convalescent COVID-19 samples from the United States, Italy and Spain. The analysed material was cDNA or gDNA that came from T cells, B-cell-depleted T cells, or PBMCs.

CDR3 length: 15 amino acids. V lost 8 bases and J lost 2; bases outside the gene matches: 10. CDR1 is LNHDA, CDR2 SQIVND, per germline (reference sequence). In the study's own analysis: How many nucleated cells were present was estimated from reference gene primer amplification. Data came from immunoSEQ multiplex PCR; TCRdb stores just in-frame clones and leaves some out. From that table come the V and J calls and clone size; the DNA was used to work out D and trimming. The table shows about 64,000 clones, with over 75% occurring only once. The sequencing input was peripheral blood. The chain joins TRBV19 to TRBJ1-2; TRBD1 matches at 8 bases. The TCR sequence derives from a man aged 70-80 years with acute or convalescent COVID-19. This CDR3 is CASHLTGAKNYGYTF. The CDR3, as DNA: TGTGCCAGTCATCTGACAGGGGCCAAAAACTATGGCTACACCTTC. The full variable domain, rest sourced from reference TRBV19 and TRBJ1-2, is DGGITQSPKYLFRKEGQNVTLSCEQNLNHDAMYWYRQDPGQGLRLIYYSQIVNDFQKGDIAEGYSVSREKKESFPLTVTSAQKNPTAFYLCASHLTGAKNYGYTFGSGTRLTVV.